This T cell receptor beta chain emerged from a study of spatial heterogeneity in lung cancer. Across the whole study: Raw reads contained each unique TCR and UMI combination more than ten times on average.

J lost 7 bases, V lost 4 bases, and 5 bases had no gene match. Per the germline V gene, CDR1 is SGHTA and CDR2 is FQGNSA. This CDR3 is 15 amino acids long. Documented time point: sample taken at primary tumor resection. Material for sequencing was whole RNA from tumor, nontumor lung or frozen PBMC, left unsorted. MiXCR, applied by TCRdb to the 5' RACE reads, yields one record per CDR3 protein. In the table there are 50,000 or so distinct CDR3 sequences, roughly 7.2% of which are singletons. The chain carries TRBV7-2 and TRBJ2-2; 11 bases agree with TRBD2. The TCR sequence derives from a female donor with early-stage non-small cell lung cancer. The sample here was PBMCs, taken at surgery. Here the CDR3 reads CASSSGLAGGGELFF. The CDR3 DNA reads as TGTGCCAGCAGCTCCGGACTAGCGGGTGGCGGGGAGCTGTTTTTT.